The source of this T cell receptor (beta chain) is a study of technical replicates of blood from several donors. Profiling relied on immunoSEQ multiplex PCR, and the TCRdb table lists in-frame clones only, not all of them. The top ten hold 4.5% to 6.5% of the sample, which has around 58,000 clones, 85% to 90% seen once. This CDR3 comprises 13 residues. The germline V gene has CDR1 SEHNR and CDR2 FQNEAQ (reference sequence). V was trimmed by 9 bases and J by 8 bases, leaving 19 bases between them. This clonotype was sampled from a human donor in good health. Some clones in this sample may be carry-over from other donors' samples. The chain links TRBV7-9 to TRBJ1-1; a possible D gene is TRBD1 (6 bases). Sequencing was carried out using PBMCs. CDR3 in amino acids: CASHGQLNVEAFF. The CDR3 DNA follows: TGTGCCAGTCACGGACAGCTTAACGTAGAAGCTTTCTTT. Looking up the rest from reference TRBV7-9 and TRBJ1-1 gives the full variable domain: DTGVSQNPRHKITKRGQNVTFRCDPISEHNRLYWYRQTLGQGPEFLTYFQNEAQLEKSRLLSDRFSAERPKGSFSTLEIQRTEQGDSAMYLCASHGQLNVEAFFGQGTRLTVV.